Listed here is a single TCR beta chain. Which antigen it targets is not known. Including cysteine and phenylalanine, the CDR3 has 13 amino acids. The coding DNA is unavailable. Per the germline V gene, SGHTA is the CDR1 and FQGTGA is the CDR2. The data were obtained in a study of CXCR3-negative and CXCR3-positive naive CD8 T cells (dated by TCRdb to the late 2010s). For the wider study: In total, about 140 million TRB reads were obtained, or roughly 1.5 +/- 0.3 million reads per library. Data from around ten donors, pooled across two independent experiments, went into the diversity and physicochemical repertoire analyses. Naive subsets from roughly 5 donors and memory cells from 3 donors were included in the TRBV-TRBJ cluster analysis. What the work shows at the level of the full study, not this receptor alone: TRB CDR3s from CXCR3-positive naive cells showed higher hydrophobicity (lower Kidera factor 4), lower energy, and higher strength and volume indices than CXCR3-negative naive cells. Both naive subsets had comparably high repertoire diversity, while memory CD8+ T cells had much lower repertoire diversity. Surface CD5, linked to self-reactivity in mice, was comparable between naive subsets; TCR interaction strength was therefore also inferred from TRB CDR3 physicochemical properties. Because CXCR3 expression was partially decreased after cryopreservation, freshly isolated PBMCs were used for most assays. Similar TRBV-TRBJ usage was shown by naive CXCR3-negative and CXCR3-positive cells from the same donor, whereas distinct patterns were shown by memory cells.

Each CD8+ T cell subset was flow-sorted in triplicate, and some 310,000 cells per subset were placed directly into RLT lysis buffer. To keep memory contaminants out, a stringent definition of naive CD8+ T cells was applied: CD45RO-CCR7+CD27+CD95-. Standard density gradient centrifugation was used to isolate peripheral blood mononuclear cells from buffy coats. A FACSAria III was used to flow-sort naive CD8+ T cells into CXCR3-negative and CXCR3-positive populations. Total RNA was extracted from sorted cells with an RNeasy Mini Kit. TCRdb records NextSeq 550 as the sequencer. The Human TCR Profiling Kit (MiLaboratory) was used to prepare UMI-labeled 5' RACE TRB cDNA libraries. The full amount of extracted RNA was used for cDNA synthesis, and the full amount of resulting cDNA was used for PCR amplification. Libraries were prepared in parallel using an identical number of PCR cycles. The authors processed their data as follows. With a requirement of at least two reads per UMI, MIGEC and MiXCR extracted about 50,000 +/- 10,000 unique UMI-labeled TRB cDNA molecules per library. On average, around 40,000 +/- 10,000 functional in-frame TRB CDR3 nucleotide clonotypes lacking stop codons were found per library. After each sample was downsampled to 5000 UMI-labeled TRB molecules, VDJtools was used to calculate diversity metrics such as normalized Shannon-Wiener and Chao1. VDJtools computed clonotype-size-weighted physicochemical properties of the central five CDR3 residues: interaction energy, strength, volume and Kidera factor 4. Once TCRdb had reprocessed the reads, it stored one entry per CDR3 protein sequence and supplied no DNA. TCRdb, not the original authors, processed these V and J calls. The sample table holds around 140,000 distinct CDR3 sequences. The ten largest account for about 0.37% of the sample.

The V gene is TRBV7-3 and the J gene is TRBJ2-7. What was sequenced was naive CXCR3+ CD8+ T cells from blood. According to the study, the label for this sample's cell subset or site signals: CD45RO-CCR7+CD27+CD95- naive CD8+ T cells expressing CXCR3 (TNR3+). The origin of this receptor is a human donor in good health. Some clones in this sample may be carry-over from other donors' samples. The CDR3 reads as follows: CASSSFVGYEQYF.